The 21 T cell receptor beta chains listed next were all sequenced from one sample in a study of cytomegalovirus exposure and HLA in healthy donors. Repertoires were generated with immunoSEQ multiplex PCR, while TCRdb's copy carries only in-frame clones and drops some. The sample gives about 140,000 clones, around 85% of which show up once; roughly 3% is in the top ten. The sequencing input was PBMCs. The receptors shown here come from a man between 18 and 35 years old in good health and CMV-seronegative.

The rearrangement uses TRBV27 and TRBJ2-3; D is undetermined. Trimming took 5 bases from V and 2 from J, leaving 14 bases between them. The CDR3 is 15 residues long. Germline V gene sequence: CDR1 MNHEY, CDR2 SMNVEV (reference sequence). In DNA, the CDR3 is TGTGCCAGCAGTCCCGAGGCCCACCCCACAGATACGCAGTATTTT. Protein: CASSPEAHPTDTQYF.

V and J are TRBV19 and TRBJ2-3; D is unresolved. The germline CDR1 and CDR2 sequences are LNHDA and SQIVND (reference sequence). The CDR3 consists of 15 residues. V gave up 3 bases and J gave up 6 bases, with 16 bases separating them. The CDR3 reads CASSIRRSNWDTQYF. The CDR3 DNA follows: TGTGCCAGTAGTATCCGTCGGTCCAACTGGGATACGCAGTATTTT.

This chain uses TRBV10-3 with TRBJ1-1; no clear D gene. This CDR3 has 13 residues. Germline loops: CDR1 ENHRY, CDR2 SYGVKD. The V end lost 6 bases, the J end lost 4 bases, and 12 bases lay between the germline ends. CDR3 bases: TGTGCCATCAGCCCCTCCGGTGGCACTGAAGCTTTCTTT. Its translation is CAISPSGGTEAFF.

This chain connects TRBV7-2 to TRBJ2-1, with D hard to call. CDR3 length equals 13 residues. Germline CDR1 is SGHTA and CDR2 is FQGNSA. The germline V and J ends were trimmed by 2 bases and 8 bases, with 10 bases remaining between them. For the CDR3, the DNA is TGTGCCAGCAGCTTAATGGTCCCGGATGAGCAGTTCTTC. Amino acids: CASSLMVPDEQFF.

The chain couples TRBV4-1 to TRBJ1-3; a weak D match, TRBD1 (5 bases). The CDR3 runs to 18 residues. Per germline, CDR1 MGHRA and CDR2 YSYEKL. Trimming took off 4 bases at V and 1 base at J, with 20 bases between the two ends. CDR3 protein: CASSPSVGAVKSGNTIYF. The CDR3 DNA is TGCGCCAGCAGCCCCTCCGTAGGGGCGGTAAAATCTGGAAACACCATATATTTT.

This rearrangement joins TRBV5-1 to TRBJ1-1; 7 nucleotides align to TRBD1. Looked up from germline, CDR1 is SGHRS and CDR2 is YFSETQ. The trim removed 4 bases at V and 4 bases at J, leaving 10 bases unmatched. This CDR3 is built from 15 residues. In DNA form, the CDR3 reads TGCGCCAGCAGCCTGGCCGGGACAGAGGGCACTGAAGCTTTCTTT. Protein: CASSLAGTEGTEAFF.

The CDR3: CASSSTWNEQFF. CDR3 coding DNA: TGTGCCAGCAGTAGCACCTGGAATGAGCAGTTCTTC. The chain combines TRBV27 with TRBJ2-1; D is unclear. Trimming took 5 bases from V and 7 from J, leaving 9 bases between them. This CDR3 has 12 amino acids. Germline CDR1 reads MNHEY; CDR2 reads SMNVEV (reference sequence).

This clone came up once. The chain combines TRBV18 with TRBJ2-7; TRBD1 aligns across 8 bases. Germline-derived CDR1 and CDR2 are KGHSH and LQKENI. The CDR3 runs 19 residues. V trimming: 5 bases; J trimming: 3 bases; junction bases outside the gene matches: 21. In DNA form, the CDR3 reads TGTGCCAGCTCAACGCACCCCGGGACAGGCGAAAACCCTAGCTACGAGCAGTACTTC. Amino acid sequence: CASSTHPGTGENPSYEQYF.

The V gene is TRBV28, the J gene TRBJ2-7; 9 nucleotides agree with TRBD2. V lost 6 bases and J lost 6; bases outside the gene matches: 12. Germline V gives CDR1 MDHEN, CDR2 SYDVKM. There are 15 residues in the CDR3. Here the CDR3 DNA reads TGTGCCAGCAGCTTTAGCGGACTAGCGCCTCTCGAGCAGTACTTC. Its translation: CASSFSGLAPLEQYF.

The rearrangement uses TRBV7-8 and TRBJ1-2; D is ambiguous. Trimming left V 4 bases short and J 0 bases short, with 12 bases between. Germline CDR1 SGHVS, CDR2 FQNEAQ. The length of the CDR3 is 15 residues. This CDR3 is CASSSKIQANYGYTF. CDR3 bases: TGTGCCAGCAGCTCGAAGATTCAGGCTAACTATGGCTACACCTTC.

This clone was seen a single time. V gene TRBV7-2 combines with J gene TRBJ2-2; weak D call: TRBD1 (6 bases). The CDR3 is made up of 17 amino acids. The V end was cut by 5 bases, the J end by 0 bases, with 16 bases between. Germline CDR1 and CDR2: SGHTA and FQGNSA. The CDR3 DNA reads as TGTGCCAGCAGCCCCTACGACAGGCTACCGAACACCGGGGAGCTGTTTTTT. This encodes CASSPYDRLPNTGELFF. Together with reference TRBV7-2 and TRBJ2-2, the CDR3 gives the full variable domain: GAGVSQSPSNKVTEKGKDVELRCDPISGHTALYWYRQSLGQGLEFLIYFQGNSAPDKSGLPSDRFSAERTGGSVSTLTIQRTQQEDSAVYLCASSPYDRLPNTGELFFGEGSRLTVL.

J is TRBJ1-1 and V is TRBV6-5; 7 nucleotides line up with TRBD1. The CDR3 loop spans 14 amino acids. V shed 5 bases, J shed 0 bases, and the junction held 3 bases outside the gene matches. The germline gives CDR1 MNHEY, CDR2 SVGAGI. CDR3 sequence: CASSRTGLNTEAFF. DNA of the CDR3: TGTGCCAGCAGTCGGACAGGATTGAACACTGAAGCTTTCTTT.

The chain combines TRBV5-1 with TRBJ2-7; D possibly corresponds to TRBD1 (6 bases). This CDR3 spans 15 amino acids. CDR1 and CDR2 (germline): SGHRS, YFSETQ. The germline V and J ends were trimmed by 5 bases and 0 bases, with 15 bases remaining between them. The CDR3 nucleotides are TGCGCCAGCAGGGTACAGGGAGAGATCTCCTACGAGCAGTACTTC. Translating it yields CASRVQGEISYEQYF.

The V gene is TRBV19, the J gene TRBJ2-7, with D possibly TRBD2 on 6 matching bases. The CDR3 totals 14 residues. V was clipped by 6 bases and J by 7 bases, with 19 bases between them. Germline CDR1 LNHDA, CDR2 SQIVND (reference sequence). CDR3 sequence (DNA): TGTGCCAGTAGGAAAACTTACGGGACTTCGGAGCAGTACTTC. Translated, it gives CASRKTYGTSEQYF.

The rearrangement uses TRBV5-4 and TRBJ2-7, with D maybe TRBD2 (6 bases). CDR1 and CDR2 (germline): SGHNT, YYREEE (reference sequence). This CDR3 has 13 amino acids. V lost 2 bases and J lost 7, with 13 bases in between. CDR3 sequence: CASSLMGGLEQYF. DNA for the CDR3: TGTGCCAGCAGCTTAATGGGGGGTTTGGAGCAGTACTTC.

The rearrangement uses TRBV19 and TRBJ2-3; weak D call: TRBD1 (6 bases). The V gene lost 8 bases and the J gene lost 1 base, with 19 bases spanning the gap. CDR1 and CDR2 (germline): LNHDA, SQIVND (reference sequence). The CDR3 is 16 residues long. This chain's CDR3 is CASGRQAGAGTDTQYF. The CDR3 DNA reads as TGTGCCAGTGGAAGACAGGCCGGGGCGGGCACAGATACGCAGTATTTT.

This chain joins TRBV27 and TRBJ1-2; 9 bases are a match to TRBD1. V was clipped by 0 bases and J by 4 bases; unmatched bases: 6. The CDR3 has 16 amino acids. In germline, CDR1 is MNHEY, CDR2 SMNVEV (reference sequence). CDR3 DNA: TGTGCCAGCAGTTTATCGGGGGACAGGGCCCTCTATGGCTACACCTTC. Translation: CASSLSGDRALYGYTF.

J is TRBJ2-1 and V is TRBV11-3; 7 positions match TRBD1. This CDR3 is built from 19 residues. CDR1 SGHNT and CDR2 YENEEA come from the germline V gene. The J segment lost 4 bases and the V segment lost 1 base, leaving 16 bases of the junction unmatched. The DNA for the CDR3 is TGTGCCAGCAGCTTAGGAAGATTTGCCGAGACAGGGAAATACAATGAGCAGTTCTTC. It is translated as CASSLGRFAETGKYNEQFF.

This CDR3 reads CASSLSTGGSGRSPLHF. The CDR3 region has the DNA TGTGCCAGCAGTTTATCGACAGGGGGATCAGGGCGTTCACCCCTCCACTTT. The chain carries TRBV27 and TRBJ1-6; 9 nucleotides match TRBD1. Trimming at V came to 0 bases and at J to 9 bases, leaving 9 bases not matched to a gene. Per germline, CDR1 MNHEY and CDR2 SMNVEV (reference sequence). This CDR3 has 17 residues.

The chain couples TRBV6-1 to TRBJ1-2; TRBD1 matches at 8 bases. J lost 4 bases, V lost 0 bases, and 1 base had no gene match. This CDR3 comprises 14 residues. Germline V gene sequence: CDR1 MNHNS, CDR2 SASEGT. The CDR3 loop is CASSEAGQAYGYTF. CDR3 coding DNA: TGTGCCAGCAGTGAAGCGGGACAGGCCTATGGCTACACCTTC.

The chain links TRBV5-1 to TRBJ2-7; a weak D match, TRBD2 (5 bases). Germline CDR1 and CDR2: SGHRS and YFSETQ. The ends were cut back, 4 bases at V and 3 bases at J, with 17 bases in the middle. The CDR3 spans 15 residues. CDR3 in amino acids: CASSPRGRPRYEQYF. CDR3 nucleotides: TGCGCCAGCAGCCCGCGAGGGCGGCCTCGCTACGAGCAGTACTTC.